The 10 T cell receptor beta chains below come from one sample, sequenced in a study of T cells after yellow fever vaccination (dated by TCRdb to the late 2010s). The library was obtained by 5' RACE. The sequencer listed for this sample is Illumina HiSeq 2500. Using fastp trimming at Q25 and MiXCR clonotype assembly, TCRdb reanalyzed the public sequencing data and kept in-frame beta chains. Each CDR3 protein appears once, grouped with its most common genes and DNA. In this sample the table shows about 350,000 distinct CDR3 sequences, around 10% of which occur a single time. Roughly 18% of the sample belongs to the ten largest clones. In light of the paper, this sample's treatment or condition label describes: live attenuated yellow fever vaccine strain. The source material was PBMCs, sampled on the day of the first yellow fever vaccination. These receptors came from a man between 18 and 35 years old who received the YFV17D yellow fever vaccine.

This clonotype showed up just a few times. The V gene is TRBV4-2, the J gene TRBJ1-5; D remains unclear. Germline V CDR1 and CDR2: LGHNA, YNFKEQ. With 1 base removed from V and 4 bases from J, the gap between germline ends came to 5 bases. The CDR3 loop spans 13 amino acids. The CDR3 DNA reads as TGTGCCAGCAGCCAAGGCGTAAATCAGCCCCAGCATTTT. It yields the protein CASSQGVNQPQHF.

This clonotype was detected a few times. The rearrangement links TRBV6-2 or TRBV6-3 to TRBJ2-1; D is perhaps TRBD1 (6 bases). Germline V gene sequence: CDR1 MNHEY, CDR2 SVGEGT. There are 17 residues in the CDR3. With 2 bases removed from V and 4 bases from J, the gap between germline ends came to 18 bases. In nucleotides, the CDR3 is TGTGCCAGCAGTTACGGTCTCTTCCGGACAGCGTACAATGAGCAGTTCTTC. This encodes CASSYGLFRTAYNEQFF.

The V gene is TRBV4-1, the J gene TRBJ1-1, with D possibly matching TRBD1 (5 bases). The germline gives CDR1 MGHRA, CDR2 YSYEKL. V was trimmed by 1 base and J by 10 bases, leaving 10 bases between them. The CDR3 extends over 12 amino acids. CDR3 in amino acids: CASSQGRGGAFF. The CDR3 DNA follows: TGCGCCAGCAGCCAAGGCCGCGGGGGAGCTTTCTTT.

This clonotype showed up just a few times. The CDR3: CASSDLTPVSYEQYV. In DNA form, the CDR3 reads TGTGCCAGCAGCGACCTCACACCCGTTTCCTACGAGCAGTACGTC. J is TRBJ2-7 and V is TRBV7-2; no clear D. Per germline, CDR1 SGHTA and CDR2 FQGNSA. Trimming took 5 bases from V and 1 from J, leaving 15 bases between them. The CDR3 loop spans 15 amino acids.

In this sample, this clonotype turned up a few times. The rearrangement uses TRBV4-1 and TRBJ1-1; 7 bases line up with TRBD1. This CDR3 spans 17 amino acids. Germline CDR1 is MGHRA and CDR2 is YSYEKL. The V and J ends lost 1 base and 1 base, in that order; junction bases with no gene match: 9. The chain's CDR3 is CASSQGPLRQGNTEAFF. The DNA for the CDR3 is TGCGCCAGCAGCCAAGGACCGCTCCGACAGGGGAACACTGAAGCTTTCTTT.

This rearrangement joins TRBV7-2 to TRBJ1-1, with no clear D. The CDR3 consists of 15 residues. The germline V and J ends were trimmed by 9 bases and 4 bases, with 21 bases remaining between them. Germline-derived CDR1 and CDR2 are SGHTA and FQGNSA. In DNA, the CDR3 is TGTGCCAGGAGCCCTGGGCCTCCCTGTGGCACTGAAGCTTTCTTT. Translation: CARSPGPPCGTEAFF.

The V gene is TRBV4-2, the J gene TRBJ2-3; 10 nucleotides match TRBD1. Unmatched junction bases numbered 4, after V lost 8 bases and J lost 2 bases. The CDR3 totals 14 residues. From germline, CDR1 is LGHNA and CDR2 YNFKEQ. CDR3 sequence: CASQDRGFTDTQYF. The CDR3 DNA follows: TGTGCCAGCCAGGACAGGGGGTTCACAGATACGCAGTATTTT.

This clonotype was detected a few times. The V call is TRBV12-3 or TRBV12-4, the J call TRBJ2-3, with 7 positions matching TRBD2. V shed 3 bases, J shed 5 bases, and the junction held 8 bases outside the gene matches. The CDR3 loop spans 15 amino acids. CDR3 nucleotides: TGTGCCAGCAGTTTCGGCGGGGGAGCCCTAGATACGCAGTATTTT. Protein: CASSFGGGALDTQYF.

This sequence joins TRBV29-1 and TRBJ1-3; possibly TRBD1 for D (6 bases). Germline CDR1 is SQVTM and CDR2 is ANQGSEA. This CDR3 comprises 13 residues. Trimming removed 8 bases from V and 0 bases from J, with 11 bases in between. In DNA form, the CDR3 reads TGCAGCATAAGCAGGGGCTCTGGAAACACCATATATTTT. This codes for CSISRGSGNTIYF.

The gene calls are TRBV7-9 and TRBJ2-7; unclear D gene. The germline gives CDR1 SEHNR, CDR2 FQNEAQ (reference sequence). V was trimmed by 2 bases and J by 0 bases, leaving 11 bases between them. This CDR3 comprises 15 residues. CDR3 amino acids: CASSLIGVGSYEQYF. CDR3 DNA sequence: TGTGCCAGCAGCTTAATAGGTGTGGGCTCCTACGAGCAGTACTTC.